The 27 T cell receptor beta chains reported below all come from one sample, sequenced in a study of T-cell memory formation after mild COVID-19. TCRdb re-called the 5' RACE reads through MiXCR, storing one row per CDR3 protein. The table lists around 310,000 distinct CDR3 sequences, around 15% of them singletons, with under 25% in the top ten. The sequencing sample was made of PBMCs or a T cell subset sorted from them (not recorded which). These TCRs come from a man between 18 and 35 years old who had mild COVID-19 (a few samples of this study predate the infection). Cell type and time point are not known.

The count of this clonotype is one. The V call is TRBV28, the J call TRBJ1-2; D gene uncertain. V lost 9 bases, J lost 7 bases, and 21 bases lay in between. The germline gives CDR1 MDHEN, CDR2 SYDVKM. CDR3 size: 14 residues. CDR3 region: CASGEPRLDSGYTF. DNA of the CDR3: TGTGCCAGTGGCGAGCCTCGATTAGACTCTGGCTACACCTTC.

V and J are TRBV6-6 and TRBJ1-6; D may be TRBD1 (5 bases). The germline CDR1 and CDR2 sequences are MNHNY and SVGAGI (reference sequence). This CDR3 is built from 14 residues. The V and J ends lost 5 bases and 7 bases respectively, with 12 bases between them. CDR3 nucleotide sequence: TGTGCCAGCAGTAGCGGGGCGGCGAATTCACCCCTCCACTTT. Its translation: CASSSGAANSPLHF.

This clonotype was observed a handful of times. The chain has TRBV7-3 and TRBJ2-3; D is uncertain. Trimming left V 3 bases short and J 1 base short, with 14 bases between. Germline loops: CDR1 SGHTA, CDR2 FQGTGA. There are 16 residues in the CDR3. The CDR3 protein is CASSFMPSSGTDTQYF. CDR3 DNA sequence: TGTGCCAGCAGCTTTATGCCCTCCTCCGGCACAGATACGCAGTATTTT. Complete variable domain (other parts from reference TRBV7-3 and TRBJ2-3): GAGVSQTPSNKVTEKGKYVELRCDPISGHTALYWYRQSLGQGPEFLIYFQGTGAADDSGLPNDRFFAVRPEGSVSTLKIQRTERGDSAVYLCASSFMPSSGTDTQYFGPGTRLTVL.

The gene calls are TRBV6-1 and TRBJ1-3; D unclear. The CDR3 is made up of 13 amino acids. Trimming cost V 9 bases and J 2 bases, with 11 bases left between them. The V gene's germline CDR1 is MNHNS and CDR2 SASEGT. CDR3 sequence reads: CASSDGPGNTIYF. CDR3 nucleotides: TGTGCCAGTTCGGACGGTCCTGGAAACACCATATATTTT.

The V gene is TRBV7-2, the J gene TRBJ1-4, with a possible D match to TRBD1 (6 bases). This CDR3 comprises 15 residues. The V and J ends lost 5 bases and 8 bases respectively, with 18 bases between them. Germline V gives CDR1 SGHTA, CDR2 FQGNSA. CDR3 DNA: TGTGCCAGCAGCCTACAGAGGACAGAGGGGGAAAAACTGTTTTTT. It encodes CASSLQRTEGEKLFF.

This clonotype was observed many times. This chain connects TRBV25-1 to TRBJ2-5, with D perhaps given as TRBD1 or TRBD2 (5 bases each). Germline CDR1 reads MGHDK; CDR2 reads SYGVNS. This CDR3 has 14 amino acids. V was pared by 0 bases and J by 5 bases, with 10 bases between. For the CDR3, the DNA is TGTGCCAGCAGTGAATATCTGGGGGTGGAGACCCAGTACTTC. Amino acid sequence: CASSEYLGVETQYF.

This clonotype has only a few counts. The chain uses TRBV12-3 or TRBV12-4 and TRBJ1-1; 8 bases are a match to TRBD1. The CDR3 spans 13 residues. The trim removed 5 bases at V and 11 bases at J, leaving 10 bases unmatched. CDR3 coding DNA: TGTGCCAGCAGTCCGACAGGGGTTCTAAGGGCTTTCTTT. Amino acid sequence: CASSPTGVLRAFF.

This clonotype appeared a few times. The V call is TRBV12-5, the J call TRBJ2-3, with D tentatively TRBD2 (6 bases). This CDR3 is built from 17 residues. V was trimmed by 2 bases and J by 1 base, leaving 16 bases between them. Germline-derived CDR1 and CDR2 are LGHNT and FRNRAP. The CDR3 loop is CASGLIVRGGGTDTQYF. As DNA, the CDR3 is TGTGCTAGTGGTTTGATAGTAAGAGGCGGGGGCACAGATACGCAGTATTTT.

The rearrangement links TRBV7-6 to TRBJ2-5; no firm D call. V shed 0 bases and J shed 2 bases, with 7 bases lying between them. Germline values: CDR1 SGHVS, CDR2 FNYEAQ. The CDR3 consists of 14 residues. In nucleotides, the CDR3 is TGTGCCAGCAGCTTAGCCTGGGTACAAGAGACCCAGTACTTC. Translating gives CASSLAWVQETQYF.

This clonotype rates as large. The rearrangement uses TRBV7-9 and TRBJ2-7; TRBD1 agrees at 7 bases. Trimming cost V 5 bases and J 2 bases; bases outside gene matches: 9. The CDR3 has 15 residues. Germline lookup yields CDR1 SEHNR and CDR2 FQNEAQ (reference sequence). The CDR3 sequence: CASSALDRDTYEQYF. CDR3 DNA sequence: TGTGCCAGCAGCGCACTCGACAGGGACACCTACGAGCAGTACTTC.

This clonotype appeared a few times. The rearrangement joins TRBV7-9 to TRBJ2-3; a possible D gene is TRBD1 (6 bases). This CDR3 has 15 residues. V gave up 5 bases and J gave up 4 bases, with 16 bases separating them. The germline gives CDR1 SEHNR, CDR2 FQNEAQ (reference sequence). CDR3 amino acids: CASSGPQGRPDTQYF. The CDR3 DNA reads TGTGCCAGCAGCGGACCCCAGGGGCGCCCAGATACGCAGTATTTT.

The chain combines TRBV6-6 with TRBJ1-1, with 7 bases fitting TRBD1. The CDR3 has 15 amino acids. Germline trimming cut 4 bases from V and 1 base from J; bases unmatched to any gene: 6. The germline gives CDR1 MNHNY, CDR2 SVGAGI (reference sequence). The CDR3: CASSSWDSKNTEAFF. CDR3 bases: TGTGCCAGCAGTTCGTGGGACAGCAAGAACACTGAAGCTTTCTTT.

This clonotype has just a few counts. The genes are TRBV6-5 and TRBJ1-4, with D possibly being TRBD1 (5 bases). V dropped 6 bases and J dropped 5 bases, with 13 bases sitting between them. CDR1 is MNHEY, CDR2 SVGAGI, per germline. This CDR3 region has 14 residues. CDR3 in amino acids: CASSSRDFNEKLFF. The CDR3 DNA reads TGTGCCAGCAGCTCCAGGGATTTCAATGAAAAACTGTTTTTT.

The chain employs TRBV5-1 and TRBJ2-3; D not resolved. Trimming left V 4 bases short and J 3 bases short, with 12 bases between. The germline V gene encodes CDR1 SGHRS and CDR2 YFSETQ. The CDR3 is 14 amino acids. This chain's CDR3 is CASSTGSPTDTQYF. In nucleotides, the CDR3 is TGCGCCAGCAGCACGGGCAGCCCAACAGATACGCAGTATTTT.

This clonotype has just a few counts. The chain couples TRBV2 to TRBJ2-7, with D perhaps assigned TRBD1 or TRBD2 (6 bases each). This CDR3 comprises 13 residues. The ends were cut back, 5 bases at V and 3 bases at J, with 11 bases in the middle. Germline lookup yields CDR1 SNHLY and CDR2 FYNNEI. The CDR3 bases are TGTGCCAGCAGTTTACAGGGACTCTACGAGCAGTACTTC. It is translated as CASSLQGLYEQYF.

This clonotype was counted only a few times. In nucleotides, the CDR3 is TGTGCCAGCAGCCGACAGGGCTCCCGCTGGAATGAAAAACTGTTTTTT. Protein sequence: CASSRQGSRWNEKLFF. The chain uses TRBV6-6 and TRBJ1-4; 7 bases are shared with TRBD1. This CDR3 region has 16 residues. Trimming cost V 6 bases and J 5 bases; bases outside gene matches: 12. Germline lookup yields CDR1 MNHNY and CDR2 SVGAGI (reference sequence).

The rearrangement uses TRBV7-2 and TRBJ1-1, with unresolved D. Germline assignment: CDR1 SGHTA and CDR2 FQGNSA. This CDR3 region has 13 residues. Trimming took 5 bases from V and 6 from J, leaving 13 bases between them. CDR3 region: CASSHGSPPEAFF. CDR3 bases: TGTGCCAGCAGCCACGGTAGTCCTCCTGAAGCTTTCTTT. The full variable domain, rest sourced from reference TRBV7-2 and TRBJ1-1, is GAGVSQSPSNKVTEKGKDVELRCDPISGHTALYWYRQSLGQGLEFLIYFQGNSAPDKSGLPSDRFSAERTGGSVSTLTIQRTQQEDSAVYLCASSHGSPPEAFFGQGTRLTVV.

The rearrangement links TRBV12-3 or TRBV12-4 to TRBJ2-7, with TRBD1 as a possible D gene (5 bases). This CDR3 is built from 12 residues. V lost 6 bases and J lost 4, with 10 bases in between. As DNA, the CDR3 is TGTGCCAGCAGCGCAGGGTTGTACGAGCAGTACTTC. This sequence encodes CASSAGLYEQYF.

This chain links TRBV18 with TRBJ2-7; D is perhaps TRBD1 (6 bases). In germline, CDR1 is KGHSH, CDR2 LQKENI. This CDR3 has 14 residues. Trimming removed 6 bases at V and 4 bases at J, with 16 bases between. The CDR3 reads CASSPGQSRYEQYF. The CDR3 DNA reads TGTGCCAGCTCCCCTGGACAGTCCCGGTACGAGCAGTACTTC. The full variable domain, its missing parts supplied by reference TRBV18 and TRBJ2-7, is NAGVMQNPRHLVRRRGQEARLRCSPMKGHSHVYWYRQLPEEGLKFMVYLQKENIIDESGMPKERFSAEFPKEGPSILRIQQVVRGDSAAYFCASSPGQSRYEQYFGPGTRLTVT.

This clonotype was picked up a small number of times. The rearrangement uses TRBV15 and TRBJ2-3, with D unclear. The CDR3 has 13 amino acids. Germline V gene data show CDR1 as LNHNV and CDR2 as YYDKDF (reference sequence). Trimming took off 5 bases at V and 2 bases at J, with 8 bases between the two ends. CDR3 nucleotide sequence: TGTGCCACCAGCCGCGGCCCCACAGATACGCAGTATTTT. This encodes CATSRGPTDTQYF.

The rearrangement joins TRBV3-1 to TRBJ1-6; no reliable D call. The germline V and J ends were trimmed by 5 bases and 9 bases, with 8 bases remaining between them. The CDR3 runs to 12 residues. Germline CDR1 LGHDT, CDR2 YNNKEL (reference sequence). This CDR3 reads CASSWEGSPLHF. The CDR3 DNA reads TGTGCCAGCAGCTGGGAGGGTTCACCCCTCCACTTT. The full variable domain, its missing parts supplied by reference TRBV3-1 and TRBJ1-6, is DTAVSQTPKYLVTQMGNDKSIKCEQNLGHDTMYWYKQDSKKFLKIMFSYNNKELIINETVPNRFSPKSPDKAHLNLHINSLELGDSAVYFCASSWEGSPLHFGNGTRLTVT.

This clonotype was counted between two and nine times. The gene calls are TRBV5-1 and TRBJ2-1; D gene unclear. Trimming took 3 bases from V and 0 from J, leaving 7 bases between them. The CDR3 has 14 residues. Per germline, CDR1 SGHRS and CDR2 YFSETQ. The CDR3 is CASSWESSYNEQFF. CDR3 in DNA: TGCGCCAGCAGCTGGGAAAGCTCCTACAATGAGCAGTTCTTC. Full variable domain (missing parts from reference TRBV5-1 and TRBJ2-1): KAGVTQTPRYLIKTRGQQVTLSCSPISGHRSVSWYQQTPGQGLQFLFEYFSETQRNKGNFPGRFSGRQFSNSRSEMNVSTLELGDSALYLCASSWESSYNEQFFGPGTRLTVL.

The chain links TRBV7-6 to TRBJ1-1, with 10 positions matching TRBD1. The CDR3 extends over 16 amino acids. With V trimmed by 4 bases and J by 4 bases, 9 bases remained unmatched. CDR1 SGHVS and CDR2 FNYEAQ come from the germline V gene. The DNA for the CDR3 is TGTGCCAGCAGCTCTAGGCCGGGACAGGGGAGCACTGAAGCTTTCTTT. It encodes CASSSRPGQGSTEAFF.

This clonotype occurred a few times. This rearrangement joins TRBV7-6 to TRBJ2-3; D is undetermined. The CDR3 runs to 13 residues. The V end was cut by 3 bases, the J end by 4 bases, with 8 bases between. Germline assignment: CDR1 SGHVS and CDR2 FNYEAQ. The CDR3 DNA follows: TGTGCCAGCAGCTTTTCTTTGGCAGATACGCAGTATTTT. Translating gives CASSFSLADTQYF.

This chain links TRBV7-3 with TRBJ2-2, with D perhaps TRBD2 (5 bases). V was cut by 6 bases and J by 6 bases, with 14 bases left in between. This CDR3 is built from 14 residues. Germline assignment: CDR1 SGHTA and CDR2 FQGTGA. CDR3 residues: CASRPGSRSGELFF. CDR3 sequence (DNA): TGTGCCAGCAGACCGGGGTCCCGATCCGGGGAGCTGTTTTTT. The whole variable domain, filled in from reference TRBV7-3 and TRBJ2-2, reads GAGVSQTPSNKVTEKGKYVELRCDPISGHTALYWYRQSLGQGPEFLIYFQGTGAADDSGLPNDRFFAVRPEGSVSTLKIQRTERGDSAVYLCASRPGSRSGELFFGEGSRLTVL.

The genes are TRBV6-2 or TRBV6-3 and TRBJ2-7; 9 bases map to TRBD2. Looked up from germline, CDR1 is MNHEY and CDR2 is SVGEGT. V shed 6 bases and J 0 bases; nucleotides not matched to a gene: 6. The CDR3 has 15 amino acids. The CDR3 loop reads CASRPTSGHSYEQYF. Written as DNA, the CDR3 is TGTGCCAGCAGGCCCACTAGCGGGCACTCCTACGAGCAGTACTTC.

This clonotype came up a few times. The CDR3 DNA follows: TGTGCCAGCAGCCGACTGGCGGGCCAGCGATCCCTCACAGATACGCAGTATTTT. This encodes CASSRLAGQRSLTDTQYF. The chain uses TRBV4-2 and TRBJ2-3; a possible D gene is TRBD2 (5 bases). The germline CDR1 and CDR2 sequences are LGHNA and YNFKEQ. This CDR3 comprises 18 residues. V dropped 4 bases and J dropped 2 bases, with 22 bases sitting between them.